The text below deals with one T cell receptor beta chain. The antigen this receptor binds is unknown. Base qualities are not recorded, but no much larger clone differs from it by a single base. This specimen comes from a study of T cell responses to AZD1222 COVID-19 vaccine (dated by TCRdb to 2020 to 2023). Background on the whole study: Because spike-specific TCR depth and breadth did not differ between the two schedules, AZD1222 recipients who got a second dose at roughly 4 weeks were pooled with those who got a second dose at roughly 12 weeks. TCR sequencing was performed for over 230 trial participants, of whom some 200 were given two doses of AZD1222 and around 25 were given two doses of MenACWY control vaccine. Trial participants were enrolled by age into subgroups of 18-55, 56-69 and 70-plus years, and approximately 150, 30 and 60 TCR-sequenced participants, respectively, were included in these subgroups. Results and caveats for the whole study, not just this receptor: Because no samples from the day 14 peak response were available, repertoires could be characterized only after the peak T cell response. After two AZD1222 doses, spike-specific TCR breadth and depth were significantly higher than at day 0 and than in MenACWY recipients. Conclusions about previously exposed vaccinees are limited because only a handful of AZD1222 recipients were SARS-CoV-2 seropositive at baseline. The vaccine-associated CD4 TCRs covered the entire spike protein, and the dominant responses fell in regions 160-218 and 743-854. Reportedly, close to half of the unique spike-specific TCRs recognized epitopes lying outside the regions that are mutated in the B.1.351 and B.1.1.7 variants. In the small 56-69-year group, the increase in depth fell short of significance, most likely because of low power. Participants were mostly white British, with more females than males. The authors suggested clonal diversity may have been underestimated.

The CDR3 regions of human TCRbeta chains were analyzed by immunosequencing. From the authors' description of their analysis: Repertoire TCRs were checked for matches against a reference library of SARS-CoV-2-specific TCRs that had been generated using the MIRA antigen-specificity platform. Breadth was defined as the fraction of unique TCRs that were SARS-CoV-2-associated, and depth was defined as the fraction of total T cells that were SARS-CoV-2-associated. Using the MIRA data, each spike-specific TCR was mapped to the spike region that the TCR reacts to and placed in a CD4 or CD8 class. Log10-transformed breadth and depth values were compared by one-way ANOVA with Sidak's multiple comparisons tests. Sourced from immuneACCESS, this table was stored by TCRdb with only in-frame sequences that have V and J called. A share of the clones is absent; for the studies checked, an unresolved V gene accounts for under half, and the remainder has no known explanation. V, J and clone size are taken as reported in that table, and D and trimming were inferred from the DNA itself. The sample table lists 80,000 to 130,000 clones, 85% to 90% of them with a count of one. The ten largest clones represent roughly 3% of the sample.

The time point label on this specimen signifies: baseline before first vaccination. Samples from vaccinated people were obtained from the UK trials COV001 and COV002, which included a single-blind randomized controlled phase 2/3 trial of AZD1222 (ChAdOx1 nCoV-19) in healthy adults. Trial participant PBMC samples were collected at day 0 and day 28 after the second dose for TCRbeta chain sequencing. CDR1 and CDR2 are read off the germline V gene as SGHTS and YDEGEE. Inclusive of the bounding cysteine and phenylalanine, the CDR3 is 17 residues long. The only DNA kept is the CDR3, 51 bases in frame from the first base. V loses 5 bases of germline sequence and J loses 6 bases, and the interval between the two ends is 21 bases.

This specimen consisted of peripheral blood, obtained on day 0 of AZD1222 vaccination. In this chain, TRBV5-8 is recombined with TRBJ1-6; TRBD1 is perhaps the D gene, given 6 matching bases. The sequence came from an adult in good health. The nucleotide sequence reads TGTGCCAGCAGATCCTCGTGGGGGGGCACGATTAATTCACCCCTCCACTTT. Protein translation: CASRSSWGGTINSPLHF.